Following are 2 T cell receptor beta chains from one sample sequenced in a study of shared clonotypes between healthy human individuals. TCRdb's copy holds only in-frame clones and misses some; the assay was immunoSEQ multiplex PCR. Of about 1.5 million clones in the sample, about 98% were seen once. The sample taken for sequencing was naive CD4+ T cells sorted from blood. Subset specified: CD45RA+ positively selected. These TCRs come from a man aged 25-40 years in good health.

This chain connects TRBV9 to TRBJ2-7; the match to TRBD1 covers 8 bases. CDR3 size: 16 residues. The V gene end was trimmed by 0 bases and the J gene end by 5 bases; junction bases not matched to a gene: 10. CDR1 is SGDLS, CDR2 YYNGEE, per germline. CDR3 bases: TGTGCCAGCAGCGTAGCGCCCCAGGGGGCGCTCAACGAGCAGTACTTC. Protein product: CASSVAPQGALNEQYF.

The chain uses TRBV10-3 and TRBJ2-1; D remains unclear. The CDR3 sequence is 11 residues long. Trimming shortened V by 0 bases and J by 10 bases, and 4 bases separated the two germline ends. Germline CDR1 is ENHRY and CDR2 is SYGVKD. The CDR3 DNA is TGTGCCATCAGTGAGTCTGTCGAGCAGTTCTTC. Protein sequence: CAISESVEQFF.